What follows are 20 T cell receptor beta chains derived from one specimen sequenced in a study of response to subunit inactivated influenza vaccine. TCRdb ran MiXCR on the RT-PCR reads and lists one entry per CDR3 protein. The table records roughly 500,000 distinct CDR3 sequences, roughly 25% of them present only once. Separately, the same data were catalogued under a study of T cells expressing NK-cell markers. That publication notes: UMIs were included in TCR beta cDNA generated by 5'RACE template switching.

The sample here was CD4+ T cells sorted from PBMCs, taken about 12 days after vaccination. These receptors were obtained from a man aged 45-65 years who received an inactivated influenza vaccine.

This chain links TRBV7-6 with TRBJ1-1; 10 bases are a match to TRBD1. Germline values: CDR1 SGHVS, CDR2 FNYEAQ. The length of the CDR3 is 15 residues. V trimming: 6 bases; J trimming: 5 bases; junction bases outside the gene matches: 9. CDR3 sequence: CASRRQGAPGTEAFF. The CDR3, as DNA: TGTGCCAGCAGAAGACAGGGGGCCCCGGGAACTGAAGCTTTCTTT.

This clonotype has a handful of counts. This chain's CDR3 is CATSSGTSSYEQYF. The CDR3 region has the DNA TGTGCCACCTCTAGCGGGACAAGCTCCTACGAGCAGTACTTC. The genes are TRBV3-1 and TRBJ2-7, with TRBD2 identical over 9 bases. This CDR3 contains 14 residues. The V gene's germline CDR1 is LGHDT and CDR2 YNNKEL (reference sequence). V shed 10 bases, J shed 0 bases, and the junction held 7 bases outside the gene matches.

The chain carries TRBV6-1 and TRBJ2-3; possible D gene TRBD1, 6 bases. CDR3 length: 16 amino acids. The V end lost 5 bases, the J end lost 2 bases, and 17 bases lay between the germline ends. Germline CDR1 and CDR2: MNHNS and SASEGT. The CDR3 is CASSIYGQTITDTQYF. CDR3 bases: TGTGCCAGCAGTATTTACGGACAGACAATCACAGATACGCAGTATTTT.

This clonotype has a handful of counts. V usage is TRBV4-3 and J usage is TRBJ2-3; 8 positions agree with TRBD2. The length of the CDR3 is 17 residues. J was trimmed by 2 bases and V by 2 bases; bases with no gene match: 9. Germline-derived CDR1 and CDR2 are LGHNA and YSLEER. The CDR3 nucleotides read TGCGCCAGCAGCCAATATGGGACGGGAGGGATCACAGATACGCAGTATTTT. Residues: CASSQYGTGGITDTQYF.

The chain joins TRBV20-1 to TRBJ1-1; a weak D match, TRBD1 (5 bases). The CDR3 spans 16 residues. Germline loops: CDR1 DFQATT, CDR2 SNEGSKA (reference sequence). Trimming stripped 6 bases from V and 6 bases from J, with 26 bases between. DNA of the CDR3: TGCAGTGCGTCTCCGTTTGCAGGACGGGGCGTGGCTGAAGCTTTCTTT. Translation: CSASPFAGRGVAEAFF.

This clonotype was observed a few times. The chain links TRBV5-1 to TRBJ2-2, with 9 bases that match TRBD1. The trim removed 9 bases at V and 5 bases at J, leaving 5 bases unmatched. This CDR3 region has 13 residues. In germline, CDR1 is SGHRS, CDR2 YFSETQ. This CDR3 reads CATLGQGTGELFF. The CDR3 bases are TGCGCCACCCTAGGACAGGGGACCGGGGAGCTGTTTTTT.

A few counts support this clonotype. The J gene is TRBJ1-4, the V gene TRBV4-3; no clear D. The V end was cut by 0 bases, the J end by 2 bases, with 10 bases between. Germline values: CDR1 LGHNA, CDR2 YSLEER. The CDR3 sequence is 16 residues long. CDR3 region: CASSQEYDGTNEKLFF. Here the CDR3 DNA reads TGCGCCAGCAGCCAAGAATACGACGGGACTAATGAAAAACTGTTTTTT.

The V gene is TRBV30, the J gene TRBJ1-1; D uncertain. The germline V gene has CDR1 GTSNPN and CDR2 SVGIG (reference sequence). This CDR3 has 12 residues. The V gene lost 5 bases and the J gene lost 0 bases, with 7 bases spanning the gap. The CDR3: CAWRSMNTEAFF. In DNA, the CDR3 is TGTGCCTGGCGATCTATGAACACTGAAGCTTTCTTT.

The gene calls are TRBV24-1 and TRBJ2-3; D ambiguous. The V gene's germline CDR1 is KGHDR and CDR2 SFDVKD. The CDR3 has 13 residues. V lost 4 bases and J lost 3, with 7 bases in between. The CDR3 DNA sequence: TGTGCCACCAGTGAAGAAATTACAGATACGCAGTATTTT. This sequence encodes CATSEEITDTQYF.

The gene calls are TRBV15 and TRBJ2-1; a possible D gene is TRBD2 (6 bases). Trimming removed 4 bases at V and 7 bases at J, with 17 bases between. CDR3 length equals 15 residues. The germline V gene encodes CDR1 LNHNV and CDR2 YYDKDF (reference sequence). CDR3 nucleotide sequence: TGTGCCACCAGCATCATCGGGAGCCCCGCTAATGAGCAGTTCTTC. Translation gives CATSIIGSPANEQFF.

CDR3 sequence (DNA): TGCAGTGCTAGAGATCAATCAAGCCTCTACGAGCAGTACTTC. It codes for CSARDQSSLYEQYF. The V call is TRBV20-1, the J call TRBJ2-7; D uncertain. Trimming shortened V by 0 bases and J by 3 bases, and 12 bases separated the two germline ends. In germline, CDR1 is DFQATT, CDR2 SNEGSKA (reference sequence). The CDR3 is made up of 14 amino acids.

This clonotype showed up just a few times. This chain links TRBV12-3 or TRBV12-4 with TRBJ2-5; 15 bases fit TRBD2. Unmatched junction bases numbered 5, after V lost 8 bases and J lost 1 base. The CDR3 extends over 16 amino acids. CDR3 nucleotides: TGTGCCAGCGGAGGACTAGCGGGGGGGCCCCAAGAGACCCAGTACTTC. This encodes CASGGLAGGPQETQYF.

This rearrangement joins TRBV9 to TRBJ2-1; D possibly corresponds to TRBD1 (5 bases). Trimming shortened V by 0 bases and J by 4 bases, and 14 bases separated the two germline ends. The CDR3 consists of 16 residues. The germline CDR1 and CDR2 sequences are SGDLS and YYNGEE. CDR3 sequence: CASSVGVLQGYNEQFF. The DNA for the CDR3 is TGTGCCAGCAGCGTAGGAGTCTTGCAGGGATACAATGAGCAGTTCTTC.

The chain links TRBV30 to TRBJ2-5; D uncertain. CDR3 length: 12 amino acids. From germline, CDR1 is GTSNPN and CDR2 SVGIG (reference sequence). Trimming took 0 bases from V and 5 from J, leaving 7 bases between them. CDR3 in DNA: TGTGCCTGGAGTGTATTGGGGGAGACCCAGTACTTC. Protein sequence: CAWSVLGETQYF.

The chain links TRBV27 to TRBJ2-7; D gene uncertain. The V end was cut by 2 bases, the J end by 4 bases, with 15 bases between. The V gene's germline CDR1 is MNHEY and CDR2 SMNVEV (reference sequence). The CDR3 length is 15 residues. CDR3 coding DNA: TGTGCCAGCAGTTTACGGGCCCACCTTGAATACGAGCAGTACTTC. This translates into CASSLRAHLEYEQYF.

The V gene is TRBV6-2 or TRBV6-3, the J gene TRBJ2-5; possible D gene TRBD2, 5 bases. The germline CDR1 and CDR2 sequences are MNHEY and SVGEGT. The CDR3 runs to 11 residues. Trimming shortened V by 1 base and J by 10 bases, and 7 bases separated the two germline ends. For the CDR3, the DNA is TGTGCCAGCAGTTACTACGGGGACCAGTACTTC. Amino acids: CASSYYGDQYF.

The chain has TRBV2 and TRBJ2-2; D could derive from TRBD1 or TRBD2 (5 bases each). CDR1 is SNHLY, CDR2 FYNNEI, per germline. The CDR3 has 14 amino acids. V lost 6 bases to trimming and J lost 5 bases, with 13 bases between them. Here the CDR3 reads CASRPGTVTGELFF. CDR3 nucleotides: TGTGCCAGCAGGCCCGGGACGGTAACCGGGGAGCTGTTTTTT.

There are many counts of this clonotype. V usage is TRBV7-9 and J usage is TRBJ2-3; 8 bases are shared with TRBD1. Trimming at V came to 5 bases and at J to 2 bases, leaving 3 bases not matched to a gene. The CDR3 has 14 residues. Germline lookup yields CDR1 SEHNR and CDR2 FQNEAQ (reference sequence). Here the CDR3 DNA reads TGTGCCAGCAGCCGACAGGGGATCACAGATACGCAGTATTTT. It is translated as CASSRQGITDTQYF. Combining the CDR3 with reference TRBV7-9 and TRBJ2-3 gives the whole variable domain DTGVSQNPRHKITKRGQNVTFRCDPISEHNRLYWYRQTLGQGPEFLTYFQNEAQLEKSRLLSDRFSAERPKGSFSTLEIQRTEQGDSAMYLCASSRQGITDTQYFGPGTRLTVL.

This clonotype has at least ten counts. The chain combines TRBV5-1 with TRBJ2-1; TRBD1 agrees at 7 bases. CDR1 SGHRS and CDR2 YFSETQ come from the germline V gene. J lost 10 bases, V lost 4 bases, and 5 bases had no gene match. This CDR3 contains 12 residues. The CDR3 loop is CASSMTGREQFF. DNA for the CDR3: TGCGCCAGCAGCATGACAGGGCGGGAGCAGTTCTTC.

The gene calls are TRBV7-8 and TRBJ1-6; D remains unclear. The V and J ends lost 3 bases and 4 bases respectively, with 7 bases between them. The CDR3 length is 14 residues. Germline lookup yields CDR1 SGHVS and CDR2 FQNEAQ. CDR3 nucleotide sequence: TGTGCCAGCAGCTTTAAGACATATAATTCACCCCTCCACTTT. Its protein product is CASSFKTYNSPLHF.